A selection of T cell receptor beta chains follows, all from one sample in a study of blood T cell repertoires in COVID-19. Assay: immunoSEQ multiplex PCR; the TCRdb copy retains only in-frame clones and omits some. The table includes more than 300,000 clones, about four fifths detected once. The sequencing input was peripheral blood. The source is a woman between 45 and 65 years old with acute or convalescent COVID-19. Both conserved end residues are part of each CDR3. D genes are given only for firm matches. Expanded clones get a size class; other rows say once, few or many, or leave the size out.

TRBV30,-,TRBJ1-2,TRBD1,CAWRSPRGGPNYGYTF,TGTGCCTGGAGATCCCCGAGAGGGGGCCCTAACTATGGCTACACCTTC
TRBV10-3,-,TRBJ2-1,-,CALSEGGRNEQFF,TGTGCCCTAAGTGAGGGGGGCCGCAATGAGCAGTTCTTC
TRBV5-4,few,TRBJ1-1,TRBD1,CASSLGTANTEAFF,TGTGCCAGCAGCCTCGGGACAGCGAACACTGAAGCTTTCTTT
TRBV19,-,TRBJ2-5,-,CASSIRGAGGGQETQYF,TGTGCCAGTAGTATAAGGGGGGCAGGGGGAGGCCAAGAGACCCAGTACTTC
TRBV6-2/TRBV6-3,once,TRBJ2-5,TRBD1,CASRPLTGGPEETQYF,TGTGCCAGCAGGCCTTTAACAGGGGGCCCTGAAGAGACCCAGTACTTC
TRBV12-3/TRBV12-4,-,TRBJ2-3,TRBD2,CAGAGETDTQYF,TGTGCCGGGGCGGGAGAAACAGATACGCAGTATTTT
TRBV4-1,-,TRBJ2-7,TRBD1,CASSQTTGTSHEQYF,TGCGCCAGCAGCCAAACGACAGGGACAAGCCACGAGCAGTACTTC
TRBV5-4,-,TRBJ2-1,TRBD2,CASSATSGPDEQFF,TGTGCCAGCAGCGCTACTAGCGGGCCCGATGAGCAGTTCTTC
TRBV7-3,once,TRBJ2-1,TRBD1,CASSRTGKENEQFF,TGTGCCAGCAGTCGGACAGGGAAGGAGAATGAGCAGTTCTTC
TRBV7-2,-,TRBJ1-2,-,CASSLDRAGYTF,TGTGCCAGCAGCTTAGACAGGGCTGGCTACACCTTC
TRBV5-1,-,TRBJ2-5,TRBD2,CASSFASGGGGETQYF,TGCGCCAGCAGCTTCGCTAGCGGGGGGGGCGGAGAGACCCAGTACTTC
TRBV30,-,TRBJ1-3,TRBD1,CAWRRPGTGVGNTIYF,TGTGCCTGGAGACGCCCCGGGACAGGGGTTGGAAACACCATATATTTT
TRBV28,-,TRBJ2-4,-,CASIGGGTGSKNIQYF,TGTGCCAGCATTGGAGGGGGCACTGGGTCCAAAAACATTCAGTACTTC
TRBV27,few,TRBJ1-2,-,CASSWTANYGYTF,TGTGCCAGCAGTTGGACAGCTAACTATGGCTACACCTTC
TRBV3-1/TRBV3-2,-,TRBJ2-1,TRBD2,CASSDFGLADEQFF,TGTGCCAGCAGCGACTTCGGACTAGCCGATGAGCAGTTCTTC
TRBV11-2,-,TRBJ2-3,TRBD2,CASSFDGRGGADTQYF,TGTGCCAGCAGCTTCGACGGGAGGGGGGGTGCAGATACGCAGTATTTT
TRBV9,-,TRBJ2-6,-,CASAPWLGSGANVLTF,TGTGCCAGCGCCCCTTGGCTAGGCTCTGGGGCCAACGTCCTGACTTTC